Included here is one T cell receptor beta chain sequence, with context. CDR1 and CDR2 (germline): KGHDR, SFDVKD. This CDR3 has 15 residues. Germline trimming cut 4 bases from V and 4 bases from J; bases unmatched to any gene: 5. Repertoires were generated with immunoSEQ multiplex PCR, while TCRdb's copy carries only in-frame clones and drops some. Here the sample spans about 400,000 clones, 88% being singletons. The data derive from a study of blood T cell repertoires in COVID-19. Cohort allocation depended upon clinical history that participants reported. This clonotype was sampled from a woman in her thirties or forties with acute COVID-19. The chain recombines TRBV24-1 with TRBJ1-2; 10 bases are a match to TRBD1. The sample comprised PBMCs or T cells enriched from blood (not recorded which). CDR3 coding DNA: TGTGCCACCAGTGAACCGACAGGGGGCATCTATGGCTACACCTTC. Its protein is CATSEPTGGIYGYTF.